This T cell receptor (beta chain) was sequenced during a study of OX40 agonist ivuxolimab in advanced cancers. In terms of the full investigation: Ivuxolimab was an agonistic, fully human IgG2 monoclonal antibody directed against OX40 (CD134), a costimulatory receptor. Intravenous ivuxolimab was administered to patients every 2 weeks at six dose levels: 0.01, 0.1, 0.3, 1.5, 3 and 10 mg/kg. Among the approximately 54 dose-escalation patients, roughly 20 had hepatocellular carcinoma, approximately 15 melanoma, 9 renal cell carcinoma and 9 head and neck cancer. A male proportion of approximately 83% and a mean age of approximately 58 years, ranging from roughly 23 to 79, were recorded for the dose-escalation cohort. Prior anti-PD-1, anti-PD-L1 or anti-CTLA-4 therapy was permitted, and checkpoint inhibitors had been received by more than 35% of dose-escalation patients. Three dose-escalation patients achieved partial responses, one with hepatocellular carcinoma and two with cutaneous melanoma. Peripheral TCRbeta sequencing aimed to test whether ivuxolimab altered TCR sequence diversity and caused clonal T-cell expansion. The paper describes the monotherapy dose-escalation part (N = 52 patients) of the phase I trial of ivuxolimab. The full study reports these points: Clonal expansion of both CD4+ and CD8+ blood T cells was observed from baseline to week 6 at doses 0.1 to 3.0 mg/kg. In the 0.1-3.0 mg/kg groups, partial responders were among the patients with the lowest normalized peripheral clonal expansion, particularly in CD8+ T cells. After ivuxolimab, CD8+ T cells had more expanded clones than CD4+ T cells on average. Which antigens the clonally expanded peripheral T cells were specific for was not determined. Low levels of normalized T-cell clonal expansion were also seen in some patients who did not respond.

In its sample, this clone was seen once. Its antigen has not been determined. Within one base of it there is no much larger clone, and no base qualities were kept. Genomic DNA was isolated from the sorted cells so that the TCRbeta CDR3 region could be sequenced. TCRbeta CDR3 regions were sequenced using the immunoSEQ Assay. In TCRdb, the immuneACCESS table is reduced to in-frame sequences with V and J assigned. These tables do not hold every clone; where another copy was compared, an unresolved V gene accounts for under half, and the others remain unexplained. Within this sample are more than 40,000 clones, with 82% of them counted one time only. The leading ten clones occupy about 1.8% of the sample. Patients with a history of autoimmune disease or receiving systemic immunosuppression were excluded from the trial. Peripheral blood for TCR sequencing was drawn from every dose cohort at baseline, at cycle 4 day 1 and at cycle 7 day 1. Samples came from an open-label, multicenter, first-in-human phase I dose-escalation trial of ivuxolimab. Adults with locally advanced or metastatic head and neck squamous cell, hepatocellular, melanoma or renal cell carcinoma were enrolled in the trial. Before TCR sequencing, CD4+ T cells and CD8+ T cells from peripheral blood were sorted into separate populations.

CDR1 and CDR2 (MNHNS, SASEGT) derive from the germline V gene. Including the terminal cysteine and phenylalanine, the CDR3 comprises 16 residues. Of the read, only the CDR3 DNA is kept; its 48 bases are in frame from base 1. V and J are truncated by 4 bases and 6 bases respectively, leaving an intervening sequence of 18 bases. Sequencing was performed on CD4+ or CD8+ T cells sorted from blood, taken in a trial of the OX40 agonist ivuxolimab. The receptor was isolated from an adult with an advanced solid tumor such as melanoma, head and neck, liver or kidney cancer. The chain uses TRBV6-1 and TRBJ2-2; D gene: possibly TRBD1, on 6 matching bases. The CDR3 in this case is CASSAEIYRVPGELFF. The sequenced DNA is TGTGCCAGCAGTGCGGAGATCTACAGGGTCCCCGGGGAGCTGTTTTTT.